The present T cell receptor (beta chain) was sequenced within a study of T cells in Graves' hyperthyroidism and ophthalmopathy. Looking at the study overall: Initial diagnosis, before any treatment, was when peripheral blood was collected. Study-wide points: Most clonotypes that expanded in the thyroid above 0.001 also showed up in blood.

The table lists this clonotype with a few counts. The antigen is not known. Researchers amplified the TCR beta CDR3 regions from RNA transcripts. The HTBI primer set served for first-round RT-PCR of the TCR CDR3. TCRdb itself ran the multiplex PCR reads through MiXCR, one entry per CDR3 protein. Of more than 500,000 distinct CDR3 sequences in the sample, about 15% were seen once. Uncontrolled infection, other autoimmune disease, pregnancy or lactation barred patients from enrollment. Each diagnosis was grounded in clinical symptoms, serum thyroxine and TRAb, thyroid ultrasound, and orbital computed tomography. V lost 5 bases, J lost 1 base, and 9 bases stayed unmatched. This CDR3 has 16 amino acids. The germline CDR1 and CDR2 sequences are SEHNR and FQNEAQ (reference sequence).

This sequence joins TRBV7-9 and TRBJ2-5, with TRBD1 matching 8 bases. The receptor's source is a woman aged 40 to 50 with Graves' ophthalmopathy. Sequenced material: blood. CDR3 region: CASSPGITGGQETQYF. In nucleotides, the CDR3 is TGTGCCAGCAGCCCTGGGATTACAGGGGGCCAAGAGACCCAGTACTTC.